A single sample is the source of the 10 T cell receptor beta chains below, sequenced in a study of cytomegalovirus exposure and HLA in healthy donors. Researchers ran the PCR with 60 Vbeta and 13 Jbeta primers. TCRdb keeps only in-frame clones here, not all; method: immunoSEQ multiplex PCR. The table includes about 160,000 clones, roughly 80% detected once. Sequenced: PBMCs. The receptors shown here come from a female donor in good health and CMV-seronegative.

V and J are TRBV5-1 and TRBJ2-7; D remains ambiguous. CDR3 length: 12 residues. In germline, CDR1 is SGHRS, CDR2 YFSETQ. Trimming left V 3 bases short and J 7 bases short, with 11 bases between. CDR3 coding DNA: TGCGCCAGCAGCTCCGGGTCCGGAGAGCAGTACTTC. Translating it yields CASSSGSGEQYF.

The J gene is TRBJ2-5, the V gene TRBV7-2; TRBD2 matches at 10 bases. The J call could be wrong; TRBJ2-7 is a better fit for the DNA end. This CDR3 is 16 amino acids long. Germline CDR1 reads SGHTA; CDR2 reads FQGNSA. The CDR3 reads CASSRGGLADPYEQYF. As DNA, the CDR3 is TGTGCCAGCAGCAGGGGCGGACTAGCGGATCCCTACGAGCAGTACTTC.

CDR3 sequence (DNA): TGCGCCAGCAGCCAAGATACTAGCGGGGAAAACATTCAGTACTTC. Encoded protein: CASSQDTSGENIQYF. The genes are TRBV4-3 and TRBJ2-4; 10 bases are a match to TRBD2. This CDR3 is 15 amino acids long. From germline, CDR1 is LGHNA and CDR2 YSLEER. V lost 0 bases to trimming and J lost 5 bases; unmatched junction nucleotides: 1.

J is TRBJ2-2 and V is TRBV7-2; TRBD2 agrees at 7 bases. The germline V gene has CDR1 SGHTA and CDR2 FQGNSA. This CDR3 is 15 amino acids long. V was clipped by 8 bases and J by 0 bases; unmatched bases: 6. The CDR3 DNA is TGTGCCAGCGGACCGGGACTACCGAACACCGGGGAGCTGTTTTTT. Translation gives CASGPGLPNTGELFF.

V and J are TRBV7-2 and TRBJ1-1; D is undetermined. V dropped 5 bases and J dropped 1 base, with 11 bases sitting between them. This CDR3 is built from 14 residues. Germline CDR1 is SGHTA and CDR2 is FQGNSA. The CDR3 spells CASSGRGGNTEAFF. In DNA, the CDR3 is TGTGCCAGCAGCGGCCGAGGCGGGAACACTGAAGCTTTCTTT. The variable domain in full, completed from reference TRBV7-2 and TRBJ1-1, reads GAGVSQSPSNKVTEKGKDVELRCDPISGHTALYWYRQSLGQGLEFLIYFQGNSAPDKSGLPSDRFSAERTGGSVSTLTIQRTQQEDSAVYLCASSGRGGNTEAFFGQGTRLTVV.

The rearrangement links TRBV19 to TRBJ2-3, with a possible D match to TRBD2 (6 bases). The CDR3 has 14 amino acids. Germline assignment: CDR1 LNHDA and CDR2 SQIVND (reference sequence). Trimming took off 5 bases at V and 6 bases at J, with 15 bases between the two ends. This CDR3 is CASSPQHGGDTQYF. In DNA, the CDR3 is TGTGCCAGTAGTCCGCAACATGGAGGGGATACGCAGTATTTT.

This clone turned up a few times. This rearrangement joins TRBV7-2 to TRBJ2-5; D is perhaps TRBD2 (7 bases). The CDR3 is 16 amino acids. Between the trimmed V and J ends, which lost 5 bases and 4 bases, there was a span of 20 bases. From germline, CDR1 is SGHTA and CDR2 FQGNSA. The CDR3 region is CASSPRGGRGGETQYF. Here the CDR3 DNA reads TGTGCCAGCAGCCCGAGGGGGGGCAGGGGAGGAGAGACCCAGTACTTC.

This chain links TRBV25-1 with TRBJ2-5; 7 positions match TRBD2. V shed 8 bases, J shed 2 bases, and the junction held 5 bases outside the gene matches. The CDR3 is 13 amino acids. Looked up from germline, CDR1 is MGHDK and CDR2 is SYGVNS. The CDR3 protein is CASAGRGQETQYF. CDR3 in DNA: TGTGCCAGCGCCGGGCGGGGGCAAGAGACCCAGTACTTC.

The chain uses TRBV10-1 and TRBJ2-6; perhaps TRBD2 as D (6 bases). CDR1 WNHNN and CDR2 SYGVQD come from the germline V gene (reference sequence). V dropped 8 bases and J dropped 1 base, with 18 bases sitting between them. CDR3 length: 17 residues. CDR3 nucleotide sequence: TGCGCCAGCGACGGGACGCCGGGGGTTTCTGGGGCCAACGTCCTGACTTTC. Protein: CASDGTPGVSGANVLTF.

The chain is built from TRBV30 and TRBJ1-1; D is undetermined. The CDR3 totals 12 residues. Per germline, CDR1 GTSNPN and CDR2 SVGIG (reference sequence). V lost 7 bases and J lost 4, with 13 bases in between. The CDR3 here is CASLARGTEAFF. The CDR3 DNA reads TGTGCCTCCCTCGCTCGGGGCACTGAAGCTTTCTTT.